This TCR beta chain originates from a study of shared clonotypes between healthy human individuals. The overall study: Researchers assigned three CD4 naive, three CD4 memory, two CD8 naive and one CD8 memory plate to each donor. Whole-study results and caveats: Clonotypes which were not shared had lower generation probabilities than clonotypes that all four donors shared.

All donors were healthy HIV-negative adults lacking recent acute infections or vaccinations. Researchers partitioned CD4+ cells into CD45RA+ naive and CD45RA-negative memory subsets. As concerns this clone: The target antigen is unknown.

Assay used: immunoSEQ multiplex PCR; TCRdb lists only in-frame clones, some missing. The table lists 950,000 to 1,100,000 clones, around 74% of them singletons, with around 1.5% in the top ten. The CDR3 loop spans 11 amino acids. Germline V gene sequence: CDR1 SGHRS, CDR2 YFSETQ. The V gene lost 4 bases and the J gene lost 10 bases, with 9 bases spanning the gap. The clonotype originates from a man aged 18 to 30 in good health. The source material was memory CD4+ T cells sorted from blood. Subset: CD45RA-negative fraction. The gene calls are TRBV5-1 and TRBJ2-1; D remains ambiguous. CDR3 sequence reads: CASSQGWEQFF. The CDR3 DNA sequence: TGCGCCAGCAGCCAAGGTTGGGAGCAGTTCTTC. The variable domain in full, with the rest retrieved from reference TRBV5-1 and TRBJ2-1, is KAGVTQTPRYLIKTRGQQVTLSCSPISGHRSVSWYQQTPGQGLQFLFEYFSETQRNKGNFPGRFSGRQFSNSRSEMNVSTLELGDSALYLCASSQGWEQFFGPGTRLTVL.